This TCR beta chain was recorded in a study of chemoradiotherapy in HPV16-positive cancers. Findings and caveats of the study: HPV-responsive T-cell expansion during chemoradiotherapy was linked to improved recurrence-free survival in HPV16-positive patients. Candidate HPV-specific clones and E7-related TCR motifs grew in tumor during treatment.

Libraries were prepared by immunoSEQ multiplex PCR; TCRdb keeps only in-frame clonotypes and omits some of them. The repertoire holds about 68,000 clones, approximately 91% seen once, with 4% to 5% in the top ten. Germline lookup yields CDR1 LNHDA and CDR2 SQIVND (reference sequence). The CDR3 loop spans 13 amino acids. The V gene end was trimmed by 5 bases and the J gene end by 1 base; junction bases not matched to a gene: 1. This clone was found once. The antigen is not known. The source was blood, collected from a patient who underwent chemoradiotherapy. This TCR came from a human donor with HPV-associated anogenital cancer. The rearrangement links TRBV19 to TRBJ1-1, with 7 bases aligning to TRBD1. CDR3 sequence: CASSHRGNTEAFF. In DNA form, the CDR3 reads TGTGCCAGTAGTCACAGGGGGAACACTGAAGCTTTCTTT.